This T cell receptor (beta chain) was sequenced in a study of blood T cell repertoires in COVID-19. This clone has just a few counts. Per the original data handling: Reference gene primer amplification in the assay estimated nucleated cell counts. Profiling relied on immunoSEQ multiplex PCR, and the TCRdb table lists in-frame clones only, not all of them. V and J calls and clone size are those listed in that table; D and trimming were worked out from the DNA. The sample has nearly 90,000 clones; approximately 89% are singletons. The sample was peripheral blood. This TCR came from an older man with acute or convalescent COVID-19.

The CDR3 DNA sequence: TGCGCCAGCACTTACAGGGGGGCCTTCTACGAGCAGTACTTC. It is translated as CASTYRGAFYEQYF. J is TRBJ2-7 and V is TRBV10-1, with 8 bases matching TRBD1. V gave up 7 bases and J gave up 3 bases; unmatched junction bases: 8. The CDR3 has 14 residues. The germline V gene has CDR1 WNHNN and CDR2 SYGVQD (reference sequence).